This TCR beta chain was profiled in a study of OX40 agonist ivuxolimab in advanced cancers. Study as a whole: Prior anti-PD-1, anti-PD-L1 or anti-CTLA-4 therapy did not bar entry, and about 40% had some.

The CDR3 runs to 13 residues. Per the germline V gene, CDR1 is SNHLY and CDR2 is FYNNEI. Using immunoSEQ multiplex PCR, the repertoire was profiled, and TCRdb retains in-frame clones only, with some absent. The data contain 45,000 to 70,000 clones, about 89% of them singletons. Whole-study results and caveats: Still undetermined is the antigen specificity of the expanded peripheral T cells.

Concerning this clone: Its antigen is currently unknown.

The rearrangement links TRBV2 to TRBJ2-5; no firm D call. The closer fit of TRBJ2-7 to the DNA end suggests the J call may be wrong. The source is an adult with an advanced solid tumor such as melanoma, head and neck, liver or kidney cancer. Specimen: CD4+ or CD8+ T cells sorted from blood, collected in a trial of the OX40 agonist ivuxolimab. In nucleotides, the CDR3 is TGTGCCAGCAGTGACGGTAGCTCCTACGAGCAGTACTTC. Translation: CASSDGSSYEQYF.